The 9 T cell receptor beta chains presented below share a single source sample, sequenced in a study of blood T cell repertoires in COVID-19. Sequencing was performed with immunoSEQ multiplex PCR; in TCRdb, only in-frame clones are kept and a portion is missing. The profile shows about 100,000 clones, roughly 92% of them singletons. The sequencing input was peripheral blood. These receptors were obtained from a man between 65 and 80 years old with acute or convalescent COVID-19.

The chain is built from TRBV11-3 and TRBJ2-3; no definite D call. The CDR3 has 14 amino acids. Germline V gene data show CDR1 as SGHNT and CDR2 as YENEEA. V gave up 4 bases and J gave up 2 bases, with 10 bases separating them. The CDR3 here is CASSSTQYTDTQYF. The CDR3 DNA is TGTGCCAGCAGCTCAACACAGTACACAGATACGCAGTATTTT.

This chain uses TRBV3-1 (or the pseudogene TRBV3-2) with TRBJ2-7; TRBD1 aligns across 8 bases. The trim removed 5 bases at V and 6 bases at J, leaving 6 bases unmatched. The CDR3 spans 13 residues. Per the germline V gene, CDR1 is LGHDT and CDR2 is YNNKEL (reference sequence). The CDR3 sequence: CASSTTGESEQYF. The CDR3 DNA reads TGTGCCAGCAGCACGACAGGGGAAAGCGAGCAGTACTTC.

The chain carries TRBV3-1 (or the pseudogene TRBV3-2) and TRBJ2-5; D perhaps matches TRBD1 (6 bases). Germline lookup yields CDR1 LGHDT and CDR2 YNNKEL (reference sequence). The CDR3 length is 14 residues. Trimming removed 1 base from V and 3 bases from J, with 9 bases in between. For the CDR3, the DNA is TGTGCCAGCAGCCAAGGTTCAGGGGAAGAGACCCAGTACTTC. It is translated as CASSQGSGEETQYF.

CDR3 DNA: TGTGCCAGCAGCTTACCCTTTAGCGGGAGTCCCTACAATGAGCAGTTCTTC. This codes for CASSLPFSGSPYNEQFF. The chain links TRBV7-9 to TRBJ2-1; 9 positions agree with TRBD2. The V gene end was trimmed by 2 bases and the J gene end by 2 bases; junction bases not matched to a gene: 7. Per the germline V gene, CDR1 is SEHNR and CDR2 is FQNEAQ (reference sequence). The CDR3 totals 17 residues. The full variable domain, in which reference TRBV7-9 and TRBJ2-1 provide the parts outside the CDR3, is DTGVSQNPRHKITKRGQNVTFRCDPISEHNRLYWYRQTLGQGPEFLTYFQNEAQLEKSRLLSDRFSAERPKGSFSTLEIQRTEQGDSAMYLCASSLPFSGSPYNEQFFGPGTRLTVL.

The chain recombines TRBV6-6 with TRBJ1-5, with TRBD1 matching over 7 bases. Germline-derived CDR1 and CDR2 are MNHNY and SVGAGI (reference sequence). This CDR3 is built from 15 residues. The V segment lost 5 bases and the J segment 4 bases; nucleotides outside the gene matches: 8. This chain's CDR3 is CASSTRQGGNQPQHF. DNA of the CDR3: TGTGCCAGCAGTACCCGACAGGGCGGGAATCAGCCCCAGCATTTT.

This chain links TRBV4-1 with TRBJ2-1; possibly TRBD2 for D (6 bases). Germline V lookup: CDR1 MGHRA, CDR2 YSYEKL. CDR3 size: 15 residues. Trimming pared 1 base from V and 3 bases from J, leaving 10 bases between. Written as DNA, the CDR3 is TGCGCCAGCAGCCAAGGGCTAGCGATCTACAATGAGCAGTTCTTC. It encodes CASSQGLAIYNEQFF.

This clone was detected once. This chain connects TRBV20-1 to TRBJ2-1, with TRBD1 as a possible D gene (6 bases). Per the germline V gene, CDR1 is DFQATT and CDR2 is SNEGSKA (reference sequence). The V and J ends lost 3 bases and 6 bases respectively, with 15 bases between them. This CDR3 spans 14 amino acids. In nucleotides, the CDR3 is TGCAGTGCTAGTATAGCAGGGGTGGTCAATGAGCAGTTCTTC. It specifies CSASIAGVVNEQFF.

Here the CDR3 reads CATSDREEDEKLFF. CDR3 DNA sequence: TGTGCCACCAGCGACAGGGAGGAAGATGAAAAACTGTTTTTT. The chain is built from TRBV15 and TRBJ1-4; 7 nucleotides match TRBD1. There are 14 residues in the CDR3. Germline-derived CDR1 and CDR2 are LNHNV and YYDKDF (reference sequence). J gave up 6 bases and V 5 bases, and 6 bases lay outside the gene matches.

Here the CDR3 reads CASSISSGVYEQYF. CDR3 bases: TGTGCCAGCAGCATCTCTAGCGGGGTATACGAGCAGTACTTC. This chain uses TRBV3-1 (or the pseudogene TRBV3-2) with TRBJ2-7, with 9 positions matching TRBD2. Per the germline V gene, CDR1 is LGHDT and CDR2 is YNNKEL (reference sequence). J lost 4 bases, V lost 5 bases, and 6 bases had no gene match. This CDR3 contains 14 residues.